The next 27 T cell receptor beta chains were all read from a single sample in a study of T-cell memory formation after mild COVID-19 (dated by TCRdb to the early 2020s). The method was 5' RACE. Sequencing took place on an Illumina NovaSeq 6000. TCRdb passed the public sequencing reads through fastp at Q25 and MiXCR, retaining productive beta sequences. Each entry merges the rows of one CDR3 protein and shows their most common DNA and genes. The table for this sample lists 450,000 or so distinct CDR3 sequences; approximately 23% of them were counted only once. The ten largest clonotypes hold around 12% of the sample. The sequenced material came from PBMCs or a T cell subset sorted from them (not recorded which). Every receptor here comes from an adult woman who had mild COVID-19 (a few samples of this study predate the infection). The sample titles of this study are shuffled in the database, so cell type and time point are left out; the donor was told from shared clones.

This clonotype occurred a few times. This sequence joins TRBV28 and TRBJ2-3; D is ambiguous. V was cut by 1 base and J by 2 bases, with 16 bases left in between. The CDR3 is made up of 17 amino acids. Germline V gene sequence: CDR1 MDHEN, CDR2 SYDVKM. The DNA of the CDR3 is TGTGCCAGCAGTTTATATCGGCTCGCGACCTCCACAGATACGCAGTATTTT. Translation: CASSLYRLATSTDTQYF.

This chain connects TRBV5-4 to TRBJ2-1; 10 nucleotides line up with TRBD2. V was pared by 4 bases and J by 3 bases, with 10 bases of the junction left unmatched. Looked up from germline, CDR1 is SGHNT and CDR2 is YYREEE (reference sequence). This CDR3 region has 17 residues. CDR3 amino acids: CASSADPLAGGYNEQFF. The CDR3 nucleotides are TGTGCCAGCAGCGCGGACCCCTTAGCGGGAGGCTACAATGAGCAGTTCTTC.

This clonotype was found a few times. The junction departs from germline at one end; a sequencing error may be responsible. The chain employs TRBV7-7 and TRBJ2-5; 9 bases map to TRBD1. The CDR3 is 15 amino acids. CDR1 is SSHAT and CDR2 is FNYEAQ in the germline V gene (reference sequence). CDR3 nucleotides: TGTGCTAGCAGCGTGACAGGGGGTCGGCAAGAGACCCAGTACTTC. This sequence encodes CASSVTGGRQETQYF.

The chain carries TRBV12-3 or TRBV12-4 and TRBJ1-1; D gene uncertain. V lost 1 base and J 3 bases, leaving 9 bases between the germline ends. The CDR3 runs 14 residues. The CDR3 DNA sequence: TGTGCCAGCAGTTTAGTCAGCCAGGACACTGAAGCTTTCTTT. Translated: CASSLVSQDTEAFF.

Only a few counts were recorded for this clonotype. The DNA of the CDR3 is TGTGCCAGTAGTATATTGGCAGGACTCTACGAGCAGTACTTC. Protein: CASSILAGLYEQYF. This chain uses TRBV19 with TRBJ2-7; D is perhaps TRBD2 (5 bases). This CDR3 spans 14 amino acids. Per germline, CDR1 LNHDA and CDR2 SQIVND (reference sequence). The ends were cut back, 2 bases at V and 3 bases at J, with 11 bases in the middle.

This clonotype appeared a few times. V is TRBV5-1 and J is TRBJ1-2; TRBD1 might be the D (5 bases). Trimming pared 7 bases from V and 4 bases from J, leaving 17 bases between. The CDR3 is made up of 14 amino acids. CDR1 and CDR2 (germline): SGHRS, YFSETQ. The CDR3 here is CASSDSGGGYGYTF. CDR3 bases: TGCGCCAGCTCAGATTCCGGGGGAGGCTATGGCTACACCTTC.

CDR3 sequence: CASSLQWTSGVSWSETQYF. As DNA, the CDR3 is TGCGCCAGCAGTCTCCAATGGACTAGCGGGGTGTCGTGGTCAGAGACCCAGTACTTC. This chain connects TRBV4-1 to TRBJ2-5; 12 nucleotides align to TRBD2. This CDR3 spans 19 amino acids. Germline V gives CDR1 MGHRA, CDR2 YSYEKL. The J segment lost 4 bases and the V segment lost 6 bases, leaving 18 bases of the junction unmatched.

The chain joins TRBV12-3 or TRBV12-4 to TRBJ2-7, with TRBD1 matching over 10 bases. CDR3 size: 13 residues. Trimming cost V 6 bases and J 6 bases; bases outside gene matches: 5. The CDR3 loop is CASSPRDRGEQYF. CDR3 bases: TGTGCCAGCAGCCCACGGGACAGGGGCGAGCAGTACTTC.

This clonotype was counted between two and nine times. The chain combines TRBV3-1 with TRBJ2-7; 9 bases agree with TRBD2. Germline V gene data show CDR1 as LGHDT and CDR2 as YNNKEL (reference sequence). Germline trimming cut 0 bases from V and 6 bases from J; bases unmatched to any gene: 15. CDR3 length: 18 residues. CDR3 DNA: TGTGCCAGCAGCCAAGATCGTGGGCGGGAGGGCCCTAGGGGCGAGCAGTACTTC. It specifies CASSQDRGREGPRGEQYF.

The table lists this clonotype with many counts. V gene TRBV5-1 combines with J gene TRBJ1-1, with D possibly matching TRBD1 (6 bases). Germline CDR1 and CDR2: SGHRS and YFSETQ. The germline V and J ends were trimmed by 4 bases and 4 bases, with 14 bases remaining between them. CDR3 length: 14 amino acids. CDR3 protein: CASSRSQGGTEAFF. CDR3 coding DNA: TGCGCCAGCAGCCGCTCCCAAGGGGGCACTGAAGCTTTCTTT.

J is TRBJ2-1 and V is TRBV18, with TRBD1 matching over 8 bases. V lost 3 bases to trimming and J lost 6 bases; unmatched junction nucleotides: 7. The V gene's germline CDR1 is KGHSH and CDR2 LQKENI. This CDR3 comprises 15 residues. DNA of the CDR3: TGTGCCAGCTCACCGTCCAGGGGGCGTAGCAATGAGCAGTTCTTC. Encoded protein: CASSPSRGRSNEQFF.

The chain carries TRBV5-4 and TRBJ2-3, with 14 nucleotides matching TRBD2. The V segment lost 7 bases and the J segment 1 base; nucleotides outside the gene matches: 5. The CDR3 sequence is 16 residues long. Germline values: CDR1 SGHNT, CDR2 YYREEE (reference sequence). The CDR3 loop reads CASGTSGSRRTDTQYF. CDR3 nucleotide sequence: TGTGCCAGCGGGACTAGCGGGAGTCGGCGCACAGATACGCAGTATTTT.

This clonotype was seen a few times. The V and J genes are TRBV27 and TRBJ2-6; D is ambiguous. The CDR3 runs to 16 residues. Trimming removed 2 bases at V and 1 base at J, with 9 bases between. Germline V CDR1 and CDR2: MNHEY, SMNVEV (reference sequence). Written as DNA, the CDR3 is TGTGCCAGCAGTTTAAGTTCGGCGTCTGGGGCCAACGTCCTGACTTTC. Its protein product is CASSLSSASGANVLTF.

The table lists this clonotype with many counts. CDR3 sequence reads: CATTGRGVQTQYF. The DNA for the CDR3 is TGTGCCACGACAGGACGGGGGGTGCAGACCCAGTACTTC. The rearrangement uses TRBV7-2 and TRBJ2-5; D possibly corresponds to TRBD2 (7 bases). The CDR3 consists of 13 residues. Germline-derived CDR1 and CDR2 are SGHTA and FQGNSA. V was trimmed by 10 bases and J by 6 bases, leaving 18 bases between them.

The sample holds a few counts of this clonotype. The CDR3 DNA reads TGTGCCAGCAGCACCAGCGGGCCAAATTACAATGAGCAGTTCTTC. Amino acids: CASSTSGPNYNEQFF. This rearrangement joins TRBV7-3 to TRBJ2-1; weak D call: TRBD2 (6 bases). The CDR3 extends over 15 amino acids. Germline lookup yields CDR1 SGHTA and CDR2 FQGTGA. With 5 bases removed from V and 4 bases from J, the gap between germline ends came to 15 bases. The variable domain in full, with the rest retrieved from reference TRBV7-3 and TRBJ2-1, is GAGVSQTPSNKVTEKGKYVELRCDPISGHTALYWYRQSLGQGPEFLIYFQGTGAADDSGLPNDRFFAVRPEGSVSTLKIQRTERGDSAVYLCASSTSGPNYNEQFFGPGTRLTVL.

This sequence joins TRBV7-6 and TRBJ2-7; maybe TRBD2 (5 bases). This CDR3 contains 16 residues. Germline V gene lookup returns CDR1 SGHVS and CDR2 FNYEAQ. Deletions cut 4 bases from V and 3 bases from J, with 19 bases between. This CDR3 reads CASSSPDSYRGYEQYF. CDR3 nucleotides: TGTGCCAGCAGCTCCCCAGACTCTTACCGGGGCTACGAGCAGTACTTC.

This rearrangement joins TRBV5-6 to TRBJ2-7; 8 positions agree with TRBD2. The junction had 4 bases not matched to a gene; V was cut back by 0 bases and J by 2 bases. Germline V lookup: CDR1 SGHDT, CDR2 YYEEEE. The CDR3 is 15 amino acids. The CDR3 nucleotides are TGTGCCAGCAGCTTGGAAGGAGCGGGGGCCTACGAGCAGTACTTC. Its protein product is CASSLEGAGAYEQYF.

The chain joins TRBV5-1 to TRBJ2-7; a weak D match, TRBD1 (6 bases). The CDR3 loop spans 15 amino acids. The V and J ends lost 0 bases and 0 bases respectively, with 10 bases between them. Germline V gene sequence: CDR1 SGHRS, CDR2 YFSETQ. CDR3 region: CASSLDGGASYEQYF. The CDR3 coding sequence is TGCGCCAGCAGCTTGGATGGGGGCGCCTCCTACGAGCAGTACTTC.

This clonotype came up many times. This chain connects TRBV5-1 to TRBJ2-2, with D perhaps matching TRBD2 (5 bases). The CDR3 totals 16 residues. Trimming stripped 5 bases from V and 0 bases from J, with 14 bases between. Germline loops: CDR1 SGHRS, CDR2 YFSETQ. The DNA of the CDR3 is TGCGCCAGCAGACTCGGGGTCTTGGCGAACACCGGGGAGCTGTTTTTT. Residues: CASRLGVLANTGELFF.

The rearrangement links TRBV19 to TRBJ2-7; maybe TRBD2 (6 bases). This CDR3 is built from 21 residues. Trimming stripped 3 bases from V and 6 bases from J, with 36 bases between. CDR1 is LNHDA and CDR2 is SQIVND in the germline V gene (reference sequence). CDR3 sequence reads: CASSIRGIISTPDTPSPEQYF. The CDR3 DNA reads TGTGCCAGTAGTATCCGGGGGATCATCAGCACGCCGGACACCCCATCACCCGAGCAGTACTTC.

CDR3 amino acids: CASTVQGLEQYF. Here the CDR3 DNA reads TGTGCCAGCACCGTCCAGGGTCTCGAGCAGTACTTC. The chain recombines TRBV7-9 with TRBJ2-7; TRBD1 might be the D (5 bases). The CDR3 spans 12 residues. The germline V gene encodes CDR1 SEHNR and CDR2 FQNEAQ (reference sequence). The V end was cut by 7 bases, the J end by 6 bases, with 13 bases between.

This clonotype was observed a few times. The J gene is TRBJ1-2, the V gene TRBV9; D not resolved. V dropped 0 bases and J dropped 8 bases, with 11 bases sitting between them. CDR3 length equals 13 residues. The germline V gene has CDR1 SGDLS and CDR2 YYNGEE. CDR3 nucleotides: TGTGCCAGCAGCGTAGACCCCCTGGAGGGCTACACCTTC. This codes for CASSVDPLEGYTF. The full variable domain, rest sourced from reference TRBV9 and TRBJ1-2, is DSGVTQTPKHLITATGQRVTLRCSPRSGDLSVYWYQQSLDQGLQFLIQYYNGEERAKGNILERFSAQQFPDLHSELNLSSLELGDSALYFCASSVDPLEGYTFGSGTRLTVV.

CDR3 sequence: CASSRETGGPNGYTF. For the CDR3, the DNA is TGCGCCAGCAGCCGTGAGACAGGGGGCCCGAATGGCTACACCTTC. The V and J genes are TRBV4-3 and TRBJ1-2, with 10 bases that match TRBD1. The germline CDR1 and CDR2 sequences are LGHNA and YSLEER. Germline trimming cut 4 bases from V and 6 bases from J; bases unmatched to any gene: 8. The CDR3 is made up of 15 amino acids.

This clonotype has a handful of counts. This chain links TRBV3-1 with TRBJ2-2; weak D call: TRBD2 (6 bases). Trimming stripped 4 bases from V and 10 bases from J, with 13 bases between. CDR1 is LGHDT and CDR2 is YNNKEL in the germline V gene (reference sequence). The CDR3 is 13 residues long. In DNA form, the CDR3 reads TGTGCCAGCAGCCTTCTACTAGCTCCGGAGCTGTTTTTT. Protein: CASSLLLAPELFF.

This clonotype turned up a few times. The chain joins TRBV12-3 or TRBV12-4 to TRBJ1-4; 7 bases align to TRBD1. There are 15 residues in the CDR3. The V and J ends lost 3 bases and 8 bases, in that order; junction bases with no gene match: 9. In nucleotides, the CDR3 is TGTGCCAGCAGTTTCGGGTTAGGGGGCTTCGAAAAACTGTTTTTT. This translates into CASSFGLGGFEKLFF.

The CDR3 sequence: CSVERQLLKETQYF. The CDR3 DNA reads TGCAGCGTTGAACGGCAGCTCTTGAAAGAGACCCAGTACTTC. The chain recombines TRBV29-1 with TRBJ2-5; D is ambiguous. The CDR3 runs 14 residues. Germline values: CDR1 SQVTM, CDR2 ANQGSEA. Trimming shortened V by 2 bases and J by 3 bases, and 13 bases separated the two germline ends.

CDR3 amino acids: CASSYITGTSGANEQFF. The CDR3 DNA reads as TGTGCCAGCAGCTACATAACCGGGACTAGCGGGGCTAATGAGCAGTTCTTC. V usage is TRBV7-9 and J usage is TRBJ2-1; 13 nucleotides match TRBD2. Germline V gene data show CDR1 as SEHNR and CDR2 as FQNEAQ (reference sequence). This CDR3 contains 17 residues. V lost 4 bases and J lost 7; bases outside the gene matches: 10.